Below are 29 T cell receptor beta chains sequenced from a single sample in a study of blood T cells in healthy people across ages (dated by TCRdb to 2014 to 2015). To prepare the library, 5' RACE was applied. A second 7 to 11 cycle PCR used a sample-barcoded 5' primer and a J-beta primer mix. The raw public data were reprocessed by TCRdb itself: fastp quality trimming at Q25, MiXCR clonotype calling, in-frame beta chains only. Entries that share a CDR3 protein sequence are merged under the most common genes and DNA. The sample yields fewer than 2,000,000 distinct CDR3 sequences; approximately 40% were counted once. The ten largest account for roughly 23% of the sample. Material: blood. The receptors come from a human donor in good health.

The chain joins TRBV5-1 to TRBJ1-2; no reliable D call. The CDR3 length is 14 residues. Germline-derived CDR1 and CDR2 are SGHRS and YFSETQ. V shed 5 bases and J shed 2 bases, with 13 bases lying between them. The CDR3 sequence is CASSARSDNYGYTF. CDR3 DNA: TGCGCCAGCAGTGCAAGGAGCGACAACTATGGCTACACCTTC.

The rearrangement links TRBV6-9 to TRBJ1-5; TRBD1 matches 7 bases. The CDR3 has 14 amino acids. The junction had 7 bases not matched to a gene; V was cut back by 6 bases and J by 5 bases. CDR1 and CDR2 from the germline V gene are MNHGY and SVAAGI. The chain's CDR3 is CASSSDREDQPQHF. The CDR3 DNA follows: TGTGCCAGCAGCTCCGACAGGGAGGATCAGCCCCAGCATTTT.

The rearrangement uses TRBV6-1 and TRBJ1-6, with 9 bases aligning to TRBD1. Germline V gives CDR1 MNHNS, CDR2 SASEGT. V gave up 2 bases and J gave up 6 bases; unmatched junction bases: 5. The CDR3 length is 16 residues. As DNA, the CDR3 is TGTGCCAGCAGTGAAATGGGGACAGGGACTAATTCACCCCTCCACTTT. It is translated as CASSEMGTGTNSPLHF.

This rearrangement joins TRBV5-1 to TRBJ2-1; 8 positions agree with TRBD2. Germline-derived CDR1 and CDR2 are SGHRS and YFSETQ. This CDR3 comprises 16 residues. V lost 0 bases and J lost 3; bases outside the gene matches: 5. The CDR3 DNA reads TGCGCCAGCAGCTTGGACTCGGGGGGGTACTACAATGAGCAGTTCTTC. This gives the protein CASSLDSGGYYNEQFF.

This clonotype came up a few times. This chain links TRBV6-5 with TRBJ2-4, with 11 bases that match TRBD2. The J call may be mistaken, given a closer DNA end match to TRBJ2-7. The CDR3 covers 18 residues. Per germline, CDR1 MNHEY and CDR2 SVGAGI. Here the CDR3 reads CASSLTSGGIKSSNEQYF. The CDR3 DNA is TGTGCCAGCAGCCTTACTAGCGGGGGAATAAAATCTTCTAACGAGCAGTACTTC.

The chain links TRBV12-3 or TRBV12-4 to TRBJ2-2; D call uncertain. This CDR3 region has 14 residues. V lost 3 bases and J 2 bases, leaving 7 bases between the germline ends. Here the CDR3 reads CASSFDGNTGELFF. CDR3 sequence (DNA): TGTGCCAGCAGTTTCGACGGTAACACCGGGGAGCTGTTTTTT.

The chain has TRBV28 and TRBJ2-3, with D perhaps matching TRBD2 (6 bases). The CDR3 loop spans 14 amino acids. V lost 7 bases to trimming and J lost 4 bases, with 15 bases between them. Looked up from germline, CDR1 is MDHEN and CDR2 is SYDVKM. The DNA for the CDR3 is TGTGCCAGCAATCCTCGGGGAGGATCAGATACGCAGTATTTT. Protein sequence: CASNPRGGSDTQYF.

The chain links TRBV7-9 to TRBJ2-4, with 7 nucleotides matching TRBD2. The end of the DNA fits TRBJ2-5 better, so the J call may be wrong. Per germline, CDR1 SEHNR and CDR2 FQNEAQ (reference sequence). The CDR3 covers 17 residues. The CDR3 loop reads CASSPLRGRENQETQYF. For the CDR3, the DNA is TGTGCCAGCAGCCCCCTTCGAGGGAGGGAAAACCAAGAGACCCAGTACTTC.

The chain employs TRBV24-1 and TRBJ2-7, with 7 bases that match TRBD1. Trimming took 12 bases from V and 3 from J; bases not matched to a gene: 13. From germline, CDR1 is KGHDR and CDR2 SFDVKD. This CDR3 contains 14 residues. The chain's CDR3 is CAAIPADRSYEQYF. The CDR3 DNA sequence: TGTGCCGCCATACCGGCGGACAGGAGCTACGAGCAGTACTTC.

This clonotype was detected ten times or more. V gene TRBV6-1 combines with J gene TRBJ2-7; D is possibly TRBD1 (5 bases). The CDR3 has 12 residues. Trimming took 6 bases from V and 6 from J, leaving 12 bases between them. The V gene's germline CDR1 is MNHNS and CDR2 SASEGT. The CDR3 loop is CASSFQGSEQYF. As DNA, the CDR3 is TGTGCCAGCAGCTTCCAGGGTAGCGAGCAGTACTTC.

The rearrangement links TRBV20-1 to TRBJ2-3; D gene ambiguous. The CDR3 spans 10 residues. Trimming stripped 0 bases from V and 10 bases from J, with 5 bases between. Per germline, CDR1 DFQATT and CDR2 SNEGSKA (reference sequence). The CDR3 DNA follows: TGCAGTGCTAGAGATCTACCGCAGTATTTT. This codes for CSARDLPQYF.

The CDR3 spells CASRQAQEYNGYTF. In DNA form, the CDR3 reads TGTGCCAGCAGACAGGCACAGGAATACAATGGCTACACCTTC. The rearrangement links TRBV27 to TRBJ1-2; tentatively, D is TRBD1 (5 bases). CDR1 MNHEY and CDR2 SMNVEV come from the germline V gene (reference sequence). V lost 6 bases to trimming and J lost 6 bases, with 17 bases between them. The length of the CDR3 is 14 residues.

This clonotype was counted between two and nine times. This rearrangement joins TRBV29-1 to TRBJ1-2; D ambiguous. Looked up from germline, CDR1 is SQVTM and CDR2 is ANQGSEA. Deletions cut 4 bases from V and 4 bases from J, with 7 bases between. The CDR3 has 11 residues. CDR3 in amino acids: CSVGNSYGYTF. CDR3 nucleotide sequence: TGCAGCGTTGGTAACAGCTATGGCTACACCTTC. The full variable domain, rest sourced from reference TRBV29-1 and TRBJ1-2, is SAVISQKPSRDICQRGTSLTIQCQVDSQVTMMFWYRQQPGQSLTLIATANQGSEATYESGFVIDKFPISRPNLTFSTLTVSNMSPEDSSIYLCSVGNSYGYTFGSGTRLTVV.

The V call is TRBV29-1, the J call TRBJ2-5; D may be TRBD1 or TRBD2 (5 bases each). The CDR3 has 13 residues. The ends were cut back, 8 bases at V and 11 bases at J, with 24 bases in the middle. The germline gives CDR1 SQVTM, CDR2 ANQGSEA. Here the CDR3 DNA reads TGCAGCTTCAGGGACCTACCACGGGAAGAGCAGTACTTC. Amino acids: CSFRDLPREEQYF.

This clonotype was counted a few times. The chain links TRBV7-2 to TRBJ2-1; 7 positions match TRBD2. J lost 0 bases, V lost 5 bases, and 10 bases had no gene match. Germline CDR1 is SGHTA and CDR2 is FQGNSA. CDR3 length: 17 residues. The CDR3 sequence: CASSMASGRSSYNEQFF. In DNA, the CDR3 is TGTGCCAGCAGCATGGCTAGCGGTAGGAGCTCCTACAATGAGCAGTTCTTC.

This clonotype was counted a few times. The V gene is TRBV29-1, the J gene TRBJ2-1, with 7 positions matching TRBD1. This CDR3 has 14 residues. Germline loops: CDR1 SQVTM, CDR2 ANQGSEA. Trimming took 4 bases from V and 3 from J; bases not matched to a gene: 6. The CDR3 DNA follows: TGCAGCGTTGCACCGAGGGGGCTCTACAATGAGCAGTTCTTC. Protein: CSVAPRGLYNEQFF.

A few counts support this clonotype. The V and J genes are TRBV6-6 and TRBJ1-2; D gene unclear. Germline V gene lookup returns CDR1 MNHNY and CDR2 SVGAGI (reference sequence). V lost 5 bases and J 8 bases, leaving 15 bases between the germline ends. This CDR3 region has 13 residues. The CDR3: CASSHRDSWGYTF. CDR3 nucleotides: TGTGCCAGCAGTCATAGGGATTCCTGGGGCTACACCTTC.

The J gene is TRBJ2-1, the V gene TRBV12-5; the D gene is possibly TRBD2 (7 bases). CDR1 and CDR2 from the germline V gene are LGHNT and FRNRAP. Trimming stripped 2 bases from V and 7 bases from J, with 12 bases between. This CDR3 is built from 14 residues. CDR3 region: CASGLSGGRNEQFF. For the CDR3, the DNA is TGTGCTAGTGGTTTGTCGGGGGGCCGTAATGAGCAGTTCTTC.

This clonotype was observed at least ten times. This sequence joins TRBV5-1 and TRBJ2-5; 7 nucleotides agree with TRBD1. V shed 4 bases, J shed 2 bases, and the junction held 2 bases outside the gene matches. The CDR3 has 13 amino acids. Per the germline V gene, CDR1 is SGHRS and CDR2 is YFSETQ. DNA of the CDR3: TGCGCCAGCAGCGAGGGACAGCAAGAGACCCAGTACTTC. Translating gives CASSEGQQETQYF.

V is TRBV7-2 and J is TRBJ2-2; maybe TRBD2 (5 bases). The CDR3 consists of 15 residues. The germline V gene encodes CDR1 SGHTA and CDR2 FQGNSA. The V end was cut by 7 bases, the J end by 4 bases, with 16 bases between. The CDR3 protein is CASTPRRGLTGELFF. CDR3 coding DNA: TGTGCCAGCACCCCTCGGAGAGGGCTCACCGGGGAGCTGTTTTTT.

A few counts support this clonotype. The chain carries TRBV2 and TRBJ2-5; no reliable D call. CDR3 size: 12 residues. The germline gives CDR1 SNHLY, CDR2 FYNNEI. V lost 7 bases and J lost 2, with 8 bases in between. The CDR3: CASNTKQETQYF. The CDR3 DNA reads TGTGCCAGCAATACTAAACAAGAGACCCAGTACTTC.

The gene calls are TRBV5-5 and TRBJ2-5; D possibly corresponds to TRBD1 (6 bases). The better agreement between TRBJ2-7 and the DNA end casts doubt on the J call. Germline assignment: CDR1 SGHKS and CDR2 YYEKEE (reference sequence). The CDR3 runs 15 residues. CDR3 region: CASSFNRDPFYEQYF. The CDR3 DNA reads TGTGCCAGCAGCTTTAACAGGGATCCCTTCTACGAGCAGTACTTC.

The chain carries TRBV5-1 and TRBJ1-1, with no clear D. CDR1 and CDR2 from the germline V gene are SGHRS and YFSETQ. The V end lost 4 bases, the J end lost 2 bases, and 12 bases lay between the germline ends. The CDR3 is 14 residues long. The CDR3 DNA reads TGCGCCAGCAGCCTTGATGGCACAAACACTGAAGCTTTCTTT. Translation: CASSLDGTNTEAFF. The full variable domain, in which reference TRBV5-1 and TRBJ1-1 provide the parts outside the CDR3, is KAGVTQTPRYLIKTRGQQVTLSCSPISGHRSVSWYQQTPGQGLQFLFEYFSETQRNKGNFPGRFSGRQFSNSRSEMNVSTLELGDSALYLCASSLDGTNTEAFFGQGTRLTVV.

The V gene is TRBV20-1, the J gene TRBJ2-3; TRBD2 agrees at 9 bases. The CDR3 has 14 amino acids. The ends lost 6 bases at V and 5 bases at J; junction bases unmatched: 9. Looked up from germline, CDR1 is DFQATT and CDR2 is SNEGSKA (reference sequence). CDR3 DNA: TGCAGTGCCGTAGCGGGGGAAGTTGGAGATACGCAGTATTTT. This encodes CSAVAGEVGDTQYF.

V is TRBV18 and J is TRBJ2-4, with D perhaps matching TRBD1 (5 bases). With the DNA end fitting TRBJ2-5 better, the J assignment may be wrong. This CDR3 has 14 amino acids. Per germline, CDR1 KGHSH and CDR2 LQKENI. This CDR3 reads CASSPYQGGETQYF. As DNA, the CDR3 is TGTGCCAGCTCACCATATCAGGGTGGAGAGACCCAGTACTTC.

The J gene is TRBJ2-2, the V gene TRBV7-8; tentatively, D is TRBD1 (5 bases). This CDR3 has 14 residues. V dropped 3 bases and J dropped 6 bases, with 11 bases sitting between them. Germline V CDR1 and CDR2: SGHVS, FQNEAQ. Here the CDR3 DNA reads TGTGCCAGCAGCTTTCAGGGAAACGCCGGGGAGCTGTTTTTT. Translating it yields CASSFQGNAGELFF.

A few counts support this clonotype. The chain combines TRBV20-1 with TRBJ1-5; no clear D. Germline assignment: CDR1 DFQATT and CDR2 SNEGSKA (reference sequence). The CDR3 sequence is 15 residues long. V was trimmed by 3 bases and J by 0 bases, leaving 12 bases between them. CDR3 protein: CSASYAGYSNQPQHF. CDR3 coding DNA: TGCAGTGCTAGCTACGCGGGTTATAGCAATCAGCCCCAGCATTTT.

V gene TRBV7-9 combines with J gene TRBJ2-7; D is possibly TRBD1 (6 bases). V dropped 5 bases and J dropped 2 bases, with 16 bases sitting between them. The length of the CDR3 is 15 residues. Germline CDR1 SEHNR, CDR2 FQNEAQ (reference sequence). In DNA form, the CDR3 reads TGTGCCAGCAGCCCAAGCGGTCGGGACACCTACGAGCAGTACTTC. Translating it yields CASSPSGRDTYEQYF.

This clonotype came up once. This sequence joins TRBV7-8 and TRBJ1-2, with D hard to call. Germline values: CDR1 SGHVS, CDR2 FQNEAQ. The CDR3 is 14 amino acids. V was clipped by 0 bases and J by 7 bases, with 12 bases between them. CDR3 DNA: TGTGCCAGCAGCTTAGCAGGAGAAGCTGGTGGCTACACCTTC. It encodes CASSLAGEAGGYTF.